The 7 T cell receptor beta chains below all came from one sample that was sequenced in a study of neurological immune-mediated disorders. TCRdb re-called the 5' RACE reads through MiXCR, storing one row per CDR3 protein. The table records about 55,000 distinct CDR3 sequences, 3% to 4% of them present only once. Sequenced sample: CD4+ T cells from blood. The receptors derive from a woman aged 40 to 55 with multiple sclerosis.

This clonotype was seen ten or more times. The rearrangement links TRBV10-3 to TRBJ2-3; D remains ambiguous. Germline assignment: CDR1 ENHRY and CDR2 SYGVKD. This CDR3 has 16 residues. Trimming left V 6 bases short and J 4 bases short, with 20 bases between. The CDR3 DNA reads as TGTGCCATCAGCGACACCGAAGCCGCGGCCGCAGATACGCAGTATTTT. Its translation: CAISDTEAAAADTQYF.

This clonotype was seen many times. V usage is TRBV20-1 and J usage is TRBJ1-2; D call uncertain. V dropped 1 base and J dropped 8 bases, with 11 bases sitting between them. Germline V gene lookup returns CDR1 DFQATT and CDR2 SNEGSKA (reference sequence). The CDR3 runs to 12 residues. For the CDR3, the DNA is TGCAGTGCTAGAGTCTTGGGTTACGGCTACACCTTC. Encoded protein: CSARVLGYGYTF.

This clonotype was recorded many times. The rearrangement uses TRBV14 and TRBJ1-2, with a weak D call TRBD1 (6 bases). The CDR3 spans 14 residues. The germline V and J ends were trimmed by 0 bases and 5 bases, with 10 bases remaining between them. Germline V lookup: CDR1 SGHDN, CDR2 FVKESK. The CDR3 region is CASSQDGGGYGYTF. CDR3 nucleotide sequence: TGTGCCAGCAGCCAAGATGGGGGCGGGTATGGCTACACCTTC.

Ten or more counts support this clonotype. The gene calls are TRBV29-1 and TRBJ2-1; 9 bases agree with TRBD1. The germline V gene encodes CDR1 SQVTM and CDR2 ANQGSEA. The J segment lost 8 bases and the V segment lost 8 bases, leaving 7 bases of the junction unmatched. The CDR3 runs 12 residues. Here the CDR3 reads CSIQGAKDEQFF. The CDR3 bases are TGCAGCATACAGGGGGCGAAAGATGAGCAGTTCTTC.

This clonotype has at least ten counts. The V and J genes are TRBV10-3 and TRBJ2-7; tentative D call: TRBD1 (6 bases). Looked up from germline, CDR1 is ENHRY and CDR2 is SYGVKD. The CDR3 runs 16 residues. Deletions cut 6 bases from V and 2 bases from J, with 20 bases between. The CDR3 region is CAISEAPGHQTYEQYF. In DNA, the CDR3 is TGTGCCATCAGCGAAGCCCCGGGACACCAGACCTACGAGCAGTACTTC.

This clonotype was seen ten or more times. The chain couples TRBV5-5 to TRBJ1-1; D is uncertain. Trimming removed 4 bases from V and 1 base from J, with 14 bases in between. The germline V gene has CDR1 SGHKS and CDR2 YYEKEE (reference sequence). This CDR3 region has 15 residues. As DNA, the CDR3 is TGTGCCAGCAGCCCTCGATTGATCAGGAACACTGAAGCTTTCTTT. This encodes CASSPRLIRNTEAFF. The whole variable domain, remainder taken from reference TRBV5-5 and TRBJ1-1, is DAGVTQSPTHLIKTRGQQVTLRCSPISGHKSVSWYQQVLGQGPQFIFQYYEKEERGRGNFPDRFSARQFPNYSSELNVNALLLGDSALYLCASSPRLIRNTEAFFGQGTRLTVV.

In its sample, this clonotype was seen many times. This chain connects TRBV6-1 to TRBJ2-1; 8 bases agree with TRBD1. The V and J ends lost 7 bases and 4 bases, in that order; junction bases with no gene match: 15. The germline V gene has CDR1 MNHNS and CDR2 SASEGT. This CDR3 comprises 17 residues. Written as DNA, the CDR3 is TGTGCCAGCACCATGCCGACAGGGGTCCGGCCTTACAATGAGCAGTTCTTC. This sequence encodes CASTMPTGVRPYNEQFF.